A single sample gave rise to the 29 T cell receptor beta chains below, sequenced in a study of T cells in Graves' hyperthyroidism and ophthalmopathy. Amplified TCR beta CDR3 regions derived from RNA transcripts. In the first-round RT-PCR of the TCR CDR3, the HTBI primer set was used. TCRdb re-derived calls from the multiplex PCR reads in MiXCR, one entry per CDR3 protein. The profile covers approximately 250,000 distinct CDR3 sequences, with about 25% appearing a single time and around 32% taken by the ten largest. Material: blood. The origin of the receptors is a woman aged 40 to 55 with Graves' ophthalmopathy.

The rearrangement links TRBV6-5 to TRBJ1-1, with D possibly TRBD1 on 5 matching bases. The CDR3 length is 12 residues. V lost 5 bases and J lost 8, with 12 bases in between. Looked up from germline, CDR1 is MNHEY and CDR2 is SVGAGI. CDR3 DNA sequence: TGTGCCAGCAGTCACAACAGGCTCGAAGCTTTCTTT. As protein: CASSHNRLEAFF.

This clonotype was found many times. The chain carries TRBV29-1 and TRBJ2-5; D is undetermined. The CDR3 extends over 13 amino acids. V lost 8 bases to trimming and J lost 1 base, with 14 bases between them. Germline V gene lookup returns CDR1 SQVTM and CDR2 ANQGSEA. CDR3 region: CSFGPLVQETQYF. CDR3 sequence (DNA): TGCAGCTTCGGACCCCTCGTCCAAGAGACCCAGTACTTC.

The CDR3 sequence: CASSFSYGYTF. DNA of the CDR3: TGTGCCAGCAGTTTTTCCTATGGCTACACCTTC. J is TRBJ1-2 and V is TRBV12-3 or TRBV12-4, with D unclear. V lost 3 bases to trimming and J lost 4 bases, with 3 bases between them. The CDR3 covers 11 residues.

This clonotype was recorded at least ten times. The chain joins TRBV12-3 or TRBV12-4 to TRBJ2-7; 7 positions agree with TRBD1. The J segment lost 3 bases and the V segment lost 6 bases, leaving 8 bases of the junction unmatched. This CDR3 comprises 14 residues. For the CDR3, the DNA is TGTGCCAGCAGACCCGGGACAGAGAACTACGAGCAGTACTTC. Its protein product is CASRPGTENYEQYF.

The chain joins TRBV6-1 to TRBJ2-7; TRBD1 aligns across 9 bases. V shed 1 base and J 5 bases; nucleotides not matched to a gene: 3. CDR1 is MNHNS and CDR2 is SASEGT in the germline V gene. This CDR3 is 14 amino acids long. The DNA for the CDR3 is TGTGCCAGCAGTGAAGTTGGGGACAGGGACGAGCAGTACTTC. Translation gives CASSEVGDRDEQYF.

This clonotype showed up just a few times. The V call is TRBV11-2, the J call TRBJ2-7; TRBD2 aligns across 9 bases. V shed 6 bases and J 1 base; nucleotides not matched to a gene: 10. Germline CDR1 is SGHAT and CDR2 is FQNNGV. The CDR3 is made up of 16 amino acids. The CDR3: CASRRPGGRASYEQYF. The CDR3 coding sequence is TGTGCCAGCAGACGTCCTGGCGGGAGGGCTTCCTACGAGCAGTACTTC.

This chain links TRBV20-1 with TRBJ2-7; D might be TRBD1 or TRBD2, each matching 5 bases. V lost 4 bases, J lost 4 bases, and 17 bases lay in between. This CDR3 has 14 amino acids. Germline lookup yields CDR1 DFQATT and CDR2 SNEGSKA (reference sequence). Written as DNA, the CDR3 is TGCAGTGCTATCCCGGGGACCCTCTTGTACGAGCAGTACTTC. It is translated as CSAIPGTLLYEQYF.

This clonotype was observed many times. CDR3 residues: CASRGSFSNQPQHF. The CDR3 nucleotides read TGTGCCAGCAGGGGGTCCTTTAGCAATCAGCCCCAGCATTTT. J is TRBJ1-5 and V is TRBV6-1; no definite D call. Trimming took off 6 bases at V and 0 bases at J, with 9 bases between the two ends. The CDR3 has 14 residues. Germline V lookup: CDR1 MNHNS, CDR2 SASEGT.

This clonotype was seen repeatedly, ten times or more. The V and J genes are TRBV9 and TRBJ1-2, with 12 bases that match TRBD1. With 3 bases clipped from V and 7 bases from J, the junction kept 4 bases outside the gene matches. CDR1 is SGDLS, CDR2 YYNGEE, per germline. There are 14 residues in the CDR3. The CDR3 sequence: CASSAGQGAVGYTF. The CDR3 region has the DNA TGTGCCAGCAGCGCGGGACAGGGGGCCGTTGGCTACACCTTC.

At least ten counts were recorded for this clonotype. The chain is built from TRBV28 and TRBJ2-7; perhaps D is TRBD1 or TRBD2 (6 bases each). The length of the CDR3 is 14 residues. Germline values: CDR1 MDHEN, CDR2 SYDVKM. V shed 4 bases and J shed 0 bases, with 10 bases lying between them. CDR3 protein: CASSWGAFSYEQYF. The CDR3 DNA is TGTGCCAGCAGTTGGGGGGCCTTCTCCTACGAGCAGTACTTC.

This clonotype occurred many times. The chain combines TRBV10-3 with TRBJ2-5, with D perhaps matching TRBD2 (6 bases). CDR3 length: 13 residues. Per the germline V gene, CDR1 is ENHRY and CDR2 is SYGVKD. Trimming removed 3 bases at V and 5 bases at J, with 10 bases between. The CDR3: CAISDGGRETQYF. CDR3 coding DNA: TGTGCCATCAGTGATGGAGGGAGGGAGACCCAGTACTTC.

This clonotype was seen at least ten times. The rearrangement uses TRBV4-1 and TRBJ1-5, with no clear D. The V end was cut by 4 bases, the J end by 0 bases, with 10 bases between. The germline V gene encodes CDR1 MGHRA and CDR2 YSYEKL. The CDR3 consists of 15 residues. The CDR3 spells CASSRGPISNQPQHF. CDR3 bases: TGCGCCAGCAGCCGTGGACCGATTAGCAATCAGCCCCAGCATTTT.

This chain uses TRBV29-1 with TRBJ2-7, with 11 bases lining up with TRBD2. The CDR3 covers 13 residues. V shed 5 bases and J 4 bases; nucleotides not matched to a gene: 4. In germline, CDR1 is SQVTM, CDR2 ANQGSEA. The CDR3 DNA sequence: TGCAGCGTTCTCGGGACTAGCGGTTACGAGCAGTACTTC. Translated, it gives CSVLGTSGYEQYF.

This clonotype was recorded at least ten times. The chain is built from TRBV20-1 and TRBJ2-3, with a weak D call TRBD2 (5 bases). The CDR3 length is 13 residues. V was pared by 4 bases and J by 1 base, with 9 bases between. The germline gives CDR1 DFQATT, CDR2 SNEGSKA (reference sequence). The CDR3 region is CSAMRAGTDTQYF. CDR3 DNA: TGCAGTGCTATGCGGGCTGGCACAGATACGCAGTATTTT.

V usage is TRBV20-1 and J usage is TRBJ2-7; 10 nucleotides align to TRBD1. The CDR3 loop spans 13 amino acids. J was trimmed by 4 bases and V by 6 bases; bases with no gene match: 6. The germline CDR1 and CDR2 sequences are DFQATT and SNEGSKA (reference sequence). In DNA, the CDR3 is TGCAGTGCACGACAGGGGGCTGGTTACGAGCAGTACTTC. It translates to CSARQGAGYEQYF.

This clonotype was counted at least ten times. The V gene is TRBV10-3, the J gene TRBJ2-7; D is uncertain. The germline V gene has CDR1 ENHRY and CDR2 SYGVKD. V was shortened by 8 bases and J by 3 bases, with 8 bases between the two germline ends. The CDR3 extends over 11 amino acids. The CDR3 DNA reads as TGTGCCATCCGGTACAGCTACGAGCAGTACTTC. Its translation is CAIRYSYEQYF.

This clonotype was seen ten or more times. This chain connects TRBV11-2 to TRBJ1-5; unclear D gene. The CDR3 sequence is 15 residues long. Per the germline V gene, CDR1 is SGHAT and CDR2 is FQNNGV. Trimming stripped 0 bases from V and 3 bases from J, with 9 bases between. CDR3 sequence reads: CASSLEARYNQPQHF. CDR3 DNA sequence: TGTGCCAGCAGCTTAGAGGCCAGGTACAATCAGCCCCAGCATTTT.

This clonotype was found many times. The chain is built from TRBV28 and TRBJ2-5; D might be TRBD1 (6 bases). The CDR3 is 13 residues long. CDR1 is MDHEN and CDR2 is SYDVKM in the germline V gene. V lost 7 bases and J 5 bases, leaving 14 bases between the germline ends. CDR3 DNA: TGTGCCAGCACCACGCAGGGGTGGGAGACCCAGTACTTC. Its translation: CASTTQGWETQYF.

This clonotype has a count of ten or more. The genes are TRBV15 and TRBJ2-7, with D unclear. In germline, CDR1 is LNHNV, CDR2 YYDKDF (reference sequence). CDR3 length: 15 amino acids. V shed 0 bases and J shed 3 bases, with 12 bases lying between them. The CDR3: CATSREYGENYEQYF. CDR3 in DNA: TGTGCCACCAGCAGAGAATATGGGGAAAACTACGAGCAGTACTTC. Using reference TRBV15 and TRBJ2-7 for the parts outside the CDR3, the full variable domain is DAMVIQNPRYQVTQFGKPVTLSCSQTLNHNVMYWYQQKSSQAPKLLFHYYDKDFNNEADTPDNFQSRRPNTSFCFLDIRSPGLGDTAMYLCATSREYGENYEQYFGPGTRLTVT.

CDR3 loop: CARRLKGSETQYF. CDR3 bases: TGTGCCAGACGGCTTAAGGGTTCCGAGACCCAGTACTTC. The rearrangement uses TRBV2 and TRBJ2-5; D is unclear. The V and J ends lost 9 bases and 5 bases respectively, with 16 bases between them. The CDR3 consists of 13 residues. CDR1 SNHLY and CDR2 FYNNEI come from the germline V gene.

This clonotype was counted at least ten times. The rearrangement joins TRBV5-1 to TRBJ1-1, with 7 bases matching TRBD1. The CDR3 is 14 amino acids. Trimming removed 0 bases from V and 7 bases from J; junction bases left unmatched: 6. The germline CDR1 and CDR2 sequences are SGHRS and YFSETQ. The CDR3 sequence: CASSLERQGGEAFF. The CDR3 DNA sequence: TGCGCCAGCAGCTTGGAACGGCAGGGGGGTGAAGCTTTCTTT.

This clonotype was detected only once. The chain joins TRBV7-8 to TRBJ1-2; D is perhaps TRBD1 (6 bases). V dropped 5 bases and J dropped 8 bases, with 12 bases sitting between them. The CDR3 is made up of 12 amino acids. Germline CDR1 SGHVS, CDR2 FQNEAQ. CDR3 coding DNA: TGTGCCAGCAGCCCCAGGGGTCCCGGCTACACCTTC. Protein: CASSPRGPGYTF. Filled out from reference TRBV7-8 and TRBJ1-2, the complete variable domain reads GAGVSQSPRYKVAKRGQDVALRCDPISGHVSLFWYQQALGQGPEFLTYFQNEAQLDKSGLPSDRFFAERPEGSVSTLKIQRTQQEDSAVYLCASSPRGPGYTFGSGTRLTVV.

Many counts were recorded for this clonotype. This chain uses TRBV7-9 with TRBJ2-5; the match to TRBD1 covers 11 bases. V dropped 3 bases and J dropped 5; count of bases not matched to a gene: 5. Germline-derived CDR1 and CDR2 are SEHNR and FQNEAQ (reference sequence). This CDR3 region has 15 residues. The CDR3 DNA is TGTGCCAGCAGCTTGGGACAGGGGGAGAGGGAGACCCAGTACTTC. Protein: CASSLGQGERETQYF.

At least ten counts were recorded for this clonotype. This chain links TRBV6-1 with TRBJ2-1, with 9 nucleotides matching TRBD2. The CDR3 has 14 amino acids. J was trimmed by 7 bases and V by 4 bases; bases with no gene match: 5. Germline V gene sequence: CDR1 MNHNS, CDR2 SASEGT. CDR3 region: CASSGLAAGNEQFF. CDR3 sequence (DNA): TGTGCCAGCAGTGGACTAGCGGCGGGGAATGAGCAGTTCTTC.

Turning to this clonotype: A read error may be the cause here, since a much bigger clone is one base away. The chain joins TRBV7-9 to TRBJ1-3; no firm D call. Germline loops: CDR1 SEHNR, CDR2 FQNEAQ (reference sequence). The CDR3 has 14 amino acids. Trimming shortened V by 1 base and J by 0 bases, and 4 bases separated the two germline ends. The CDR3 DNA follows: TGTGCCAGCAGCTTAGGATACTCTGGAAACACCATATATTTT. This encodes CASSLGYSGNTIYF.

This clonotype was detected only once. The chain employs TRBV28 and TRBJ2-7; 13 bases are shared with TRBD2. Germline V gene sequence: CDR1 MDHEN, CDR2 SYDVKM. The CDR3 consists of 16 residues. Losses at the gene ends were 6 bases for V and 6 bases for J; bases not matched to a gene: 11. The CDR3 nucleotides are TGTGCCAGCAGAACCGGGACTAGCGGGATCCGGGGCGAGCAGTACTTC. It yields the protein CASRTGTSGIRGEQYF.

The chain links TRBV5-1 to TRBJ2-7; D might be TRBD1 or TRBD2, each matching 5 bases. CDR1 and CDR2 (germline): SGHRS, YFSETQ. The germline V and J ends were trimmed by 3 bases and 3 bases, with 22 bases remaining between them. The CDR3 has 17 residues. The CDR3 DNA reads as TGCGCCAGCAGCTACCTTGGGGGACGACAGACAAGCTACGAGCAGTACTTC. It is translated as CASSYLGGRQTSYEQYF.

As concerns this clonotype: This clone may be a read error of a much larger clone one base away. This CDR3 is missing its conserved last phenylalanine or tryptophan, likely due to a read error. This rearrangement joins TRBV29-1 to TRBJ1-3; D is uncertain. Germline V gene lookup returns CDR1 SQVTM and CDR2 ANQGSEA. Trimming removed 2 bases from V and 4 bases from J, with 9 bases in between. The CDR3 runs 13 residues. CDR3 residues: CSVELGSGNTIYI. The DNA for the CDR3 is TGCAGCGTTGAACTGGGCTCGGGAAACACCATATATATT.

This clonotype was counted at least ten times. The rearrangement uses TRBV7-2 and TRBJ2-7; 10 nucleotides match TRBD2. This CDR3 has 18 amino acids. CDR1 is SGHTA and CDR2 is FQGNSA in the germline V gene. V lost 0 bases and J lost 3; bases outside the gene matches: 11. The CDR3 spells CASSLASGLARQYYEQYF. CDR3 nucleotides: TGTGCCAGCAGCTTAGCTTCGGGACTAGCGCGACAATACTACGAGCAGTACTTC.